These 31 T cell receptor beta chains were sequenced from one sample in a study of cytotoxic CD8 clonotypes in ibrutinib-treated CLL. The table came from immunoSEQ multiplex PCR; TCRdb's copy has only in-frame clones and leaves some out. This repertoire shows nearly 50,000 clones, more than 55% found once; its top ten account for around 30%. The specimen was PBMCs, collected after 24 months of ibrutinib treatment. These receptors all come from a human donor with chronic lymphocytic leukemia.

This clone was detected a few times. The chain combines TRBV5-6 with TRBJ2-5; D unclear. The germline V gene encodes CDR1 SGHDT and CDR2 YYEEEE. The CDR3 sequence is 13 residues long. V gave up 1 base and J gave up 5 bases, with 9 bases separating them. In DNA, the CDR3 is TGTGCCAGCAGCTTGCGGCCATCGGAGACCCAGTACTTC. This sequence encodes CASSLRPSETQYF.

The J gene is TRBJ2-2, the V gene TRBV14, with D uncertain. Germline CDR1 is SGHDN and CDR2 is FVKESK. V lost 0 bases and J lost 4, with 6 bases in between. This CDR3 region has 14 residues. The chain's CDR3 is CASSQDIGTGELFF. CDR3 coding DNA: TGTGCCAGCAGCCAAGATATTGGCACCGGGGAGCTGTTTTTT.

The chain recombines TRBV27 with TRBJ2-2; D remains unclear. This CDR3 contains 14 residues. From germline, CDR1 is MNHEY and CDR2 SMNVEV (reference sequence). Trimming stripped 7 bases from V and 9 bases from J, with 18 bases between. The CDR3 bases are TGTGCCAGCAAGCTTGCGGCTCCTCTCAGGGAGCTGTTTTTT. It encodes CASKLAAPLRELFF.

Only one count was recorded for this clone. This chain joins TRBV7-2 and TRBJ2-7; unclear D gene. Germline CDR1 reads SGHTA; CDR2 reads FQGNSA. V lost 1 base and J lost 0, with 10 bases in between. This CDR3 has 15 residues. This CDR3 reads CASSLDPQHSYEQYF. The CDR3 DNA is TGTGCCAGCAGCTTAGATCCCCAGCACTCCTACGAGCAGTACTTC.

V gene TRBV18 combines with J gene TRBJ2-1; 8 bases are a match to TRBD1. Germline values: CDR1 KGHSH, CDR2 LQKENI. V lost 3 bases and J lost 5; bases outside the gene matches: 12. This CDR3 is built from 17 residues. This CDR3 is CASSPLPGGRNDNEQFF. The CDR3 bases are TGTGCCAGCTCACCGCTCCCAGGGGGCAGGAACGACAATGAGCAGTTCTTC.

V usage is TRBV29-1 and J usage is TRBJ2-1; D remains ambiguous. The length of the CDR3 is 13 residues. V lost 7 bases to trimming and J lost 8 bases, with 18 bases between them. Germline V gene sequence: CDR1 SQVTM, CDR2 ANQGSEA. CDR3 region: CSAGRARPDEQFF. CDR3 coding DNA: TGCAGCGCCGGCCGGGCTCGCCCCGATGAGCAGTTCTTC.

This clone was detected many times. The rearrangement links TRBV11-2 to TRBJ2-2; D is ambiguous. The CDR3 length is 14 residues. V was pared by 3 bases and J by 4 bases, with 9 bases between. Germline V gives CDR1 SGHAT, CDR2 FQNNGV. DNA of the CDR3: TGTGCCAGCAGCTTGGGATGGGGCACCGGGGAGCTGTTTTTT. It codes for CASSLGWGTGELFF.

This chain uses TRBV5-6 with TRBJ1-5; D remains ambiguous. V lost 1 base and J 4 bases, leaving 9 bases between the germline ends. This CDR3 region has 14 residues. In germline, CDR1 is SGHDT, CDR2 YYEEEE. CDR3 loop: CASSLKLGNQPQHF. The CDR3 DNA follows: TGTGCCAGCAGCTTGAAGTTGGGAAATCAGCCCCAGCATTTT.

The chain joins TRBV5-1 to TRBJ2-5; D gene uncertain. Germline V gene sequence: CDR1 SGHRS, CDR2 YFSETQ. V lost 0 bases, J lost 5 bases, and 23 bases lay in between. The CDR3 consists of 18 residues. This chain's CDR3 is CASSLAPTGRIVRETQYF. The CDR3, as DNA: TGCGCCAGCAGCTTGGCCCCCACTGGGCGGATAGTCCGGGAGACCCAGTACTTC. Filled out from reference TRBV5-1 and TRBJ2-5, the complete variable domain reads KAGVTQTPRYLIKTRGQQVTLSCSPISGHRSVSWYQQTPGQGLQFLFEYFSETQRNKGNFPGRFSGRQFSNSRSEMNVSTLELGDSALYLCASSLAPTGRIVRETQYFGPGTRLLVL.

This clone was seen more than once but under ten times. The chain uses TRBV28 and TRBJ2-7; 8 positions agree with TRBD1. The J segment lost 6 bases and the V segment lost 8 bases, leaving 15 bases of the junction unmatched. Germline assignment: CDR1 MDHEN and CDR2 SYDVKM. The length of the CDR3 is 15 residues. CDR3 DNA: TGTGCCAGCTGCGTTGGGCAGGGGGCTGTATGCGAGCAGTACTTC. Protein product: CASCVGQGAVCEQYF.

Ten or more counts support this clone. CDR3 sequence: CASSPEGGSYEQYF. The CDR3 bases are TGTGCCAGCAGCCCCGAGGGGGGCTCCTACGAGCAGTACTTC. V usage is TRBV7-6 and J usage is TRBJ2-7; D is possibly TRBD1 or TRBD2 (6 bases each). Deletions cut 5 bases from V and 0 bases from J, with 11 bases between. Germline loops: CDR1 SGHVS, CDR2 FNYEAQ. The CDR3 is made up of 14 amino acids.

Only a few counts were recorded for this clone. The V call is TRBV29-1, the J call TRBJ2-5; D is uncertain. The V gene lost 0 bases and the J gene lost 5 bases, with 10 bases spanning the gap. The CDR3 has 13 amino acids. The germline V gene encodes CDR1 SQVTM and CDR2 ANQGSEA. Here the CDR3 DNA reads TGCAGCGTTGAAGATCCGGGCAGGGAGACCCAGTACTTC. This encodes CSVEDPGRETQYF. The variable domain in full, with the rest retrieved from reference TRBV29-1 and TRBJ2-5, is SAVISQKPSRDICQRGTSLTIQCQVDSQVTMMFWYRQQPGQSLTLIATANQGSEATYESGFVIDKFPISRPNLTFSTLTVSNMSPEDSSIYLCSVEDPGRETQYFGPGTRLLVL.

This chain uses TRBV12-5 with TRBJ2-7; 10 nucleotides align to TRBD1. CDR1 is LGHNT and CDR2 is FRNRAP in the germline V gene. V was clipped by 1 base and J by 6 bases; unmatched bases: 3. The CDR3 consists of 14 residues. CDR3 region: CASGLGTGGREQYF. The CDR3 DNA reads TGTGCTAGTGGTTTGGGGACAGGGGGACGCGAGCAGTACTTC.

V usage is TRBV25-1 and J usage is TRBJ1-4; 7 nucleotides align to TRBD1. V trimming: 7 bases; J trimming: 10 bases; junction bases outside the gene matches: 6. Germline loops: CDR1 MGHDK, CDR2 SYGVNS. The CDR3 has 12 amino acids. The CDR3 DNA follows: TGTGCCAGCAAGAAGACAGGGACAAAACTGTTTTTT. Its translation: CASKKTGTKLFF.

The chain combines TRBV6-1 with TRBJ2-3; D ambiguous. With 2 bases removed from V and 8 bases from J, the gap between germline ends came to 8 bases. CDR3 length: 12 amino acids. Germline loops: CDR1 MNHNS, CDR2 SASEGT. The CDR3 DNA sequence: TGTGCCAGCAGTGAACAGTTTGTTACGCAGTATTTT. Its translation is CASSEQFVTQYF.

In this sample, this clone turned up a few times. The J gene is TRBJ2-7, the V gene TRBV6-5; the D gene is possibly TRBD1 (6 bases). Trimming pared 6 bases from V and 5 bases from J, leaving 17 bases between. The CDR3 spans 14 residues. Germline assignment: CDR1 MNHEY and CDR2 SVGAGI. Written as DNA, the CDR3 is TGTGCCAGCAGCCGAAGGGGGACCCTCGACGAGCAGTACTTC. Its protein product is CASSRRGTLDEQYF.

The gene calls are TRBV4-1 and TRBJ1-1; D is uncertain. The CDR3 is 12 residues long. Germline CDR1 and CDR2: MGHRA and YSYEKL. V was shortened by 3 bases and J by 9 bases, with 11 bases between the two germline ends. The CDR3 DNA reads as TGCGCCAGCAGCCACGACCCAAAACAAGCTTTCTTT. Protein product: CASSHDPKQAFF.

The chain recombines TRBV5-1 with TRBJ1-6; D may be TRBD1 (5 bases). This CDR3 is 14 amino acids long. Germline values: CDR1 SGHRS, CDR2 YFSETQ. V shed 1 base and J shed 9 bases, with 11 bases lying between them. The DNA for the CDR3 is TGCGCCAGCAGCTTGTCAGGGAGTAGTTCACCCCTCCACTTT. Protein sequence: CASSLSGSSSPLHF.

The sample holds one count of this clone. The V and J genes are TRBV7-8 and TRBJ2-7; D is undetermined. Trimming pared 1 base from V and 7 bases from J, leaving 8 bases between. The CDR3 runs to 12 residues. Germline V CDR1 and CDR2: SGHVS, FQNEAQ. The CDR3 DNA sequence: TGTGCCAGCAGCTTAGTGGGCATTGAGCAGTACTTC. It codes for CASSLVGIEQYF.

The V gene is TRBV19, the J gene TRBJ2-1; 8 bases map to TRBD1. CDR3 size: 13 residues. J was trimmed by 10 bases and V by 2 bases; bases with no gene match: 4. The V gene's germline CDR1 is LNHDA and CDR2 SQIVND (reference sequence). CDR3 nucleotides: TGTGCCAGTAGTATACAGGGGGCGGGCGAGCAGTTCTTC. Translated, it gives CASSIQGAGEQFF.

This clone was observed a handful of times. The chain employs TRBV6-1 and TRBJ1-2; 8 bases map to TRBD1. The CDR3 consists of 15 residues. Trimming removed 1 base from V and 2 bases from J; junction bases left unmatched: 3. Germline V CDR1 and CDR2: MNHNS, SASEGT. CDR3 sequence reads: CASSEDGQGNYGYTF. CDR3 bases: TGTGCCAGCAGTGAAGACGGACAGGGCAACTATGGCTACACCTTC.

The chain couples TRBV27 to TRBJ2-7; unclear D gene. The germline CDR1 and CDR2 sequences are MNHEY and SMNVEV (reference sequence). The V end lost 2 bases, the J end lost 5 bases, and 10 bases lay between the germline ends. The CDR3 contains 13 residues. The CDR3 sequence: CASSLRRPDEQYF. In nucleotides, the CDR3 is TGTGCCAGCAGTTTACGCCGCCCGGACGAGCAGTACTTC.

The chain couples TRBV5-1 to TRBJ1-1; 8 positions match TRBD1. Germline lookup yields CDR1 SGHRS and CDR2 YFSETQ. This CDR3 spans 16 amino acids. V lost 4 bases, J lost 4 bases, and 12 bases stayed unmatched. The CDR3 region has the DNA TGCGCCAGCAGCCCCGCCCGGACAGGGCGGACCACTGAAGCTTTCTTT. Amino acids: CASSPARTGRTTEAFF.

The chain is built from TRBV5-1 and TRBJ1-5; D uncertain. The CDR3 is 17 amino acids. Germline lookup yields CDR1 SGHRS and CDR2 YFSETQ. Trimming took off 0 bases at V and 3 bases at J, with 16 bases between the two ends. CDR3 in amino acids: CASSLALRRSHNQPQHF. CDR3 nucleotide sequence: TGCGCCAGCAGCTTGGCCCTAAGGCGCAGCCACAATCAGCCCCAGCATTTT.

This clone was seen a handful of times. This sequence joins TRBV19 and TRBJ2-2, with 10 bases identical to TRBD1. V lost 9 bases and J lost 5; bases outside the gene matches: 6. The germline V gene encodes CDR1 LNHDA and CDR2 SQIVND (reference sequence). The CDR3 runs 14 residues. CDR3 coding DNA: TGTGCCAGCGCAGGGACAGGGGAAACCGGGGAGCTGTTTTTT. It is translated as CASAGTGETGELFF.

This chain joins TRBV12-5 and TRBJ1-4; tentatively, D is TRBD1 (6 bases). The germline V gene has CDR1 LGHNT and CDR2 FRNRAP. CDR3 length equals 15 residues. The V and J ends lost 4 bases and 5 bases respectively, with 14 bases between them. The CDR3 loop reads CASGSDSQDNEKLFF. The CDR3 coding sequence is TGTGCTAGTGGTTCGGACAGTCAGGACAATGAAAAACTGTTTTTT.

This clone has only one observation. The chain uses TRBV6-6 and TRBJ1-1; D unclear. V lost 7 bases, J lost 2 bases, and 14 bases lay in between. The CDR3 contains 14 residues. Looked up from germline, CDR1 is MNHNY and CDR2 is SVGAGI (reference sequence). The DNA for the CDR3 is TGTGCCAGCACCCCCCGGCTGTTTAACACTGAAGCTTTCTTT. Translated, it gives CASTPRLFNTEAFF.

This clone was found a few times. The chain joins TRBV5-1 to TRBJ2-1, with 13 bases that match TRBD2. V gave up 4 bases and J gave up 8 bases; unmatched junction bases: 3. The CDR3 contains 14 residues. The germline CDR1 and CDR2 sequences are SGHRS and YFSETQ. The CDR3 coding sequence is TGCGCCAGCAGCAGAGGGACTAGCGGGGATGAGCAGTTCTTC. Residues: CASSRGTSGDEQFF.

This clone appeared a few times. This chain uses TRBV4-1 with TRBJ2-3, with TRBD2 identical over 13 bases. This CDR3 has 17 amino acids. Trimming removed 3 bases from V and 5 bases from J; junction bases left unmatched: 8. Germline values: CDR1 MGHRA, CDR2 YSYEKL. CDR3 in amino acids: CASSQTTSGGAVDTQYF. In DNA, the CDR3 is TGCGCCAGCAGCCAGACAACTAGCGGGGGGGCTGTAGATACGCAGTATTTT.

This clone was observed a handful of times. The chain links TRBV19 to TRBJ1-5; D possibly corresponds to TRBD1 (6 bases). Germline V gene sequence: CDR1 LNHDA, CDR2 SQIVND (reference sequence). The CDR3 runs to 13 residues. Trimming took 9 bases from V and 3 from J, leaving 12 bases between them. CDR3 region: CASEDSYNQPQHF. In nucleotides, the CDR3 is TGTGCCAGCGAGGACAGCTACAATCAGCCCCAGCATTTT.

The chain is built from TRBV9 and TRBJ2-3, with 10 bases matching TRBD2. There are 16 residues in the CDR3. V was pared by 0 bases and J by 1 base, with 2 bases of the junction left unmatched. The germline V gene encodes CDR1 SGDLS and CDR2 YYNGEE. CDR3 region: CASSVASGGRTDTQYF. CDR3 DNA: TGTGCCAGCAGCGTAGCTAGCGGGGGTCGCACAGATACGCAGTATTTT. The full variable domain, rest sourced from reference TRBV9 and TRBJ2-3, is DSGVTQTPKHLITATGQRVTLRCSPRSGDLSVYWYQQSLDQGLQFLIQYYNGEERAKGNILERFSAQQFPDLHSELNLSSLELGDSALYFCASSVASGGRTDTQYFGPGTRLTVL.